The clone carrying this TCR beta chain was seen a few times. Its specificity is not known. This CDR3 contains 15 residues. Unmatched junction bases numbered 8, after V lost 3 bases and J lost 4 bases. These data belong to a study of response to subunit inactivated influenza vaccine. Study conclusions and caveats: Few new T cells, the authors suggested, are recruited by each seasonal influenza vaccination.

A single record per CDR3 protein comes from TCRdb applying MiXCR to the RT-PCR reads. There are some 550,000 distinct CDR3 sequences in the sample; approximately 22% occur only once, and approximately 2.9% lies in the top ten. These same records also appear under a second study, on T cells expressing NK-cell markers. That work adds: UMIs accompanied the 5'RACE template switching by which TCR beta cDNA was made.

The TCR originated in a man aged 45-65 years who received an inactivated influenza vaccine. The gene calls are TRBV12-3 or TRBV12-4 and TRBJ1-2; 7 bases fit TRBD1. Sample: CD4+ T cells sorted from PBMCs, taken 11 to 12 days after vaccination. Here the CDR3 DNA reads TGTGCCAGCAGTTTGGGGGACAGCGGATCCTATGGCTACACCTTC. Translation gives CASSLGDSGSYGYTF.